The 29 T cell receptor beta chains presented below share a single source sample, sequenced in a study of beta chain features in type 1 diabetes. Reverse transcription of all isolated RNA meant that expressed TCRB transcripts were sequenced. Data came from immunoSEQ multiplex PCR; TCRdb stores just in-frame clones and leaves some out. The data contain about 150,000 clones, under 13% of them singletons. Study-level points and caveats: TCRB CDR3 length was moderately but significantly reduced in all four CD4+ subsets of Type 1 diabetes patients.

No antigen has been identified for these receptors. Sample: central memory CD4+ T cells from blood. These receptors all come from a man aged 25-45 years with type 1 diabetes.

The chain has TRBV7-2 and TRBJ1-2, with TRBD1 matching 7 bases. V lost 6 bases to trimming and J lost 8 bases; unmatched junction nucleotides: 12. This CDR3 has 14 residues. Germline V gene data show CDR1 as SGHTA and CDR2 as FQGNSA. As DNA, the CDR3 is TGTGCCAGCAGTGAGCGACAGGGCCGGGGGGGCTACACCTTC. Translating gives CASSERQGRGGYTF.

The CDR3 region is CASSRQGVDEQYF. The CDR3 DNA reads TGTGCCAGCAGCCGACAGGGGGTGGACGAGCAGTACTTC. V gene TRBV2 combines with J gene TRBJ2-7, with 9 bases matching TRBD1. The length of the CDR3 is 13 residues. In germline, CDR1 is SNHLY, CDR2 FYNNEI. V lost 6 bases, J lost 5 bases, and 5 bases stayed unmatched.

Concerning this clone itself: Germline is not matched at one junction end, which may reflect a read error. In DNA, the CDR3 is TGTGCCAGCAGTTCCCCGACTAGCGGGATCGGAGATACGCAGTATTTT. Encoded protein: CASSSPTSGIGDTQYF. The J gene is TRBJ2-3, the V gene TRBV10-3, with TRBD2 matching over 11 bases. CDR1 and CDR2 (germline): ENHRY, SYGVKD. The CDR3 has 16 amino acids.

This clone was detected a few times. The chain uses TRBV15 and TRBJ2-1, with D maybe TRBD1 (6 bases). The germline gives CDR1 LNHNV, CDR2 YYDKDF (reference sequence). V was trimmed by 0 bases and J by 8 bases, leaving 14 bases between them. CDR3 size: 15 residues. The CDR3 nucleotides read TGTGCCACCAGCAGAGAAGGTTACAGGGTCGATGAGCAGTTCTTC. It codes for CATSREGYRVDEQFF. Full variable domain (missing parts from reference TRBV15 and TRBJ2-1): DAMVIQNPRYQVTQFGKPVTLSCSQTLNHNVMYWYQQKSSQAPKLLFHYYDKDFNNEADTPDNFQSRRPNTSFCFLDIRSPGLGDTAMYLCATSREGYRVDEQFFGPGTRLTVL.

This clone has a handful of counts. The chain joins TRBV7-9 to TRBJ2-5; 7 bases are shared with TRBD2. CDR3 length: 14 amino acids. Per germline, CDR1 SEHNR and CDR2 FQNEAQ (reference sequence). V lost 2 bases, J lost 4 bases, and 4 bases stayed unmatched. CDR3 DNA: TGTGCCAGCAGCTTAAGCAGGGAGGGAGAGACCCAGTACTTC. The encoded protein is CASSLSREGETQYF.

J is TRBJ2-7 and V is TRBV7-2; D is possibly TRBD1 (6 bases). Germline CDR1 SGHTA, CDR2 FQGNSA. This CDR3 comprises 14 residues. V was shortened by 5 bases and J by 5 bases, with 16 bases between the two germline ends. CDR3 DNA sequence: TGTGCCAGCAGCCGATCGGGACAAAGCCACGAGCAGTACTTC. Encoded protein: CASSRSGQSHEQYF.

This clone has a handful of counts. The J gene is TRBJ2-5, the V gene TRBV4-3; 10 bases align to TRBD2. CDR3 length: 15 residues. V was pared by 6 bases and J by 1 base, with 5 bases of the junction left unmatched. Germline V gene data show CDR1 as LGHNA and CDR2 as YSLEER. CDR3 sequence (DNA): TGCGCCAGCAGTCACCTAGCGGGAGTCCAAGAGACCCAGTACTTC. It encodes CASSHLAGVQETQYF.

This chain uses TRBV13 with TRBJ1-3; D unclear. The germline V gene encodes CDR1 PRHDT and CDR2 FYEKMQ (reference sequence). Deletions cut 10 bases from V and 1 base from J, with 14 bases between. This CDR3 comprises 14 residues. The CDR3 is CATQRAPSGNTIYF. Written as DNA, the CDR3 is TGTGCCACCCAGAGGGCACCTTCTGGAAACACCATATATTTT.

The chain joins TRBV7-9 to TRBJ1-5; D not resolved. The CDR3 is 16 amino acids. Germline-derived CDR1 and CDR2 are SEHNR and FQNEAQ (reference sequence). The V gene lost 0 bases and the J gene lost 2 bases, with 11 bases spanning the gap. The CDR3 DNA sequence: TGTGCCAGCAGCTTAGCGCGCGGGGTTGGCAATCAGCCCCAGCATTTT. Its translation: CASSLARGVGNQPQHF.

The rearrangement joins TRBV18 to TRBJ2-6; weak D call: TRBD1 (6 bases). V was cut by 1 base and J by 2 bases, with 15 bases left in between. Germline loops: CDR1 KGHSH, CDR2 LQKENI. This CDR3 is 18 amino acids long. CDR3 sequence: CASSPRFPQGTGANVLTF. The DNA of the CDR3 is TGTGCCAGCTCACCACGGTTTCCGCAGGGGACTGGGGCCAACGTCCTGACTTTC.

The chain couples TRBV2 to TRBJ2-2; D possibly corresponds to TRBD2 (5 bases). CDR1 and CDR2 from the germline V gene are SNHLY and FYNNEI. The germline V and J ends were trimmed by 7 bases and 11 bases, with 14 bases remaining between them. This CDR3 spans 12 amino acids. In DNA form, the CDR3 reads TGTGCCAGCATAGGGATCGGGGAAGAGCTGTTTTTT. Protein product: CASIGIGEELFF.

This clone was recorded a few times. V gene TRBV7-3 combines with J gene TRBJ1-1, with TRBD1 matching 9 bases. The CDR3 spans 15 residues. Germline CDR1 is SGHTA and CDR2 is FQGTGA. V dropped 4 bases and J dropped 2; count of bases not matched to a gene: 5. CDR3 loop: CASSSDTGGNTEAFF. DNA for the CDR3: TGTGCCAGCAGCTCAGATACAGGGGGCAACACTGAAGCTTTCTTT.

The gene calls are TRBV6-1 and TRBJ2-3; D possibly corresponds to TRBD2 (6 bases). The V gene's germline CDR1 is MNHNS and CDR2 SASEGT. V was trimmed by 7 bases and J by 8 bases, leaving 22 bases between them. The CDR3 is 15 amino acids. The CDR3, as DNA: TGTGCCAGCAACGAACTAGCTCCGGGTCAGGGTACGCAGTATTTT. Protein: CASNELAPGQGTQYF.

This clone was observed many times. CDR3 amino acids: CAWALRGLEAFF. The CDR3 DNA is TGTGCCTGGGCGCTCAGGGGGCTGGAAGCTTTCTTT. The rearrangement links TRBV30 to TRBJ1-1; TRBD1 matches 8 bases. Per the germline V gene, CDR1 is GTSNPN and CDR2 is SVGIG (reference sequence). The CDR3 extends over 12 amino acids. Trimming at V came to 5 bases and at J to 8 bases, leaving 7 bases not matched to a gene.

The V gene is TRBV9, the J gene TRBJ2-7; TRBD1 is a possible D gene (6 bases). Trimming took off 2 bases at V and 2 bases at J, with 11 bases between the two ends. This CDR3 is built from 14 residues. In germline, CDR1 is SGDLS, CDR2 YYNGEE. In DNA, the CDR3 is TGTGCCAGCAGCGTCTCGGGACAACCCTACGAGCAGTACTTC. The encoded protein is CASSVSGQPYEQYF.

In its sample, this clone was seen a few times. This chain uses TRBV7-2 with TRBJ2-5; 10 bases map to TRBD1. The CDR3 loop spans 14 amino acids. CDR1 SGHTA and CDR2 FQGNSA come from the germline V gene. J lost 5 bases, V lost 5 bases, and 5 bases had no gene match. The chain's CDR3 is CASSLMGQGETQYF. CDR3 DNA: TGTGCCAGCAGCCTAATGGGACAGGGGGAGACCCAGTACTTC.

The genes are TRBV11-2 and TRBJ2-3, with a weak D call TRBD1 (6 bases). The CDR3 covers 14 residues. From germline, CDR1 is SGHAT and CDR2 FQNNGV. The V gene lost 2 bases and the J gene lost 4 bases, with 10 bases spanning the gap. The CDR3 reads CASSLWKGADTQYF. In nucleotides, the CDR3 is TGTGCCAGCAGCTTATGGAAGGGGGCAGATACGCAGTATTTT.

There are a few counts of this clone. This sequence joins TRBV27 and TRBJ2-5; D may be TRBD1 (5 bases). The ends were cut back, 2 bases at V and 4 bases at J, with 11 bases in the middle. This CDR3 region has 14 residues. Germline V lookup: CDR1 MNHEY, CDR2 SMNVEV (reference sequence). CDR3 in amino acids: CASSLQGLGETQYF. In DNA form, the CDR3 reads TGTGCCAGCAGTTTACAGGGTTTGGGAGAGACCCAGTACTTC.

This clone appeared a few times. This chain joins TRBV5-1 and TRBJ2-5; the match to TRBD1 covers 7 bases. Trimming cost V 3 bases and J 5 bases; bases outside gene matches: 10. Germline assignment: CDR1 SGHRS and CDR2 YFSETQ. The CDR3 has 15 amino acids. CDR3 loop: CASSYAGTEGETQYF. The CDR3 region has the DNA TGCGCCAGCAGCTACGCCGGGACAGAAGGGGAGACCCAGTACTTC.

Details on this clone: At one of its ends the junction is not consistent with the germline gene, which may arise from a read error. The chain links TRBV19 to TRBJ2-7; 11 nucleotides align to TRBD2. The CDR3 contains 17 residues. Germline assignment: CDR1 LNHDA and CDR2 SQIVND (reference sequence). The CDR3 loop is CARGLAETLDDSHEQYF. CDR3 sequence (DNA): TGTGCCAGGGGACTAGCGGAAACCTTGGATGACTCCCACGAGCAGTACTTC.

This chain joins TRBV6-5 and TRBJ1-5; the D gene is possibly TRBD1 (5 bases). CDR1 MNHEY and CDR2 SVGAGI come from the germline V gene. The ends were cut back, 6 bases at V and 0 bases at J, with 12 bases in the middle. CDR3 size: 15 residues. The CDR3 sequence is CASRIQESSNQPQHF. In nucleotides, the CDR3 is TGTGCCAGCAGAATACAGGAATCTAGCAATCAGCCCCAGCATTTT.

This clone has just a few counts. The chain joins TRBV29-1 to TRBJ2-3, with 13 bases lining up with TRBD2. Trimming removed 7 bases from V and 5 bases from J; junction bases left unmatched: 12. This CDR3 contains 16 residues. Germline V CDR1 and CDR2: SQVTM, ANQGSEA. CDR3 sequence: CSAGGGTSGIGDTQYF. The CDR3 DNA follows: TGCAGCGCCGGGGGGGGGACTAGCGGGATCGGAGATACGCAGTATTTT.

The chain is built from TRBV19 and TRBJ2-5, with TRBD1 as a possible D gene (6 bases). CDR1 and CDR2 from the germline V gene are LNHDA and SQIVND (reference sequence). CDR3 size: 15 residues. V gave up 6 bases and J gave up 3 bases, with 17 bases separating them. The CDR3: CASSGIAGAEETQYF. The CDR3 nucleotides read TGTGCCAGTAGCGGGATTGCAGGGGCGGAAGAGACCCAGTACTTC.

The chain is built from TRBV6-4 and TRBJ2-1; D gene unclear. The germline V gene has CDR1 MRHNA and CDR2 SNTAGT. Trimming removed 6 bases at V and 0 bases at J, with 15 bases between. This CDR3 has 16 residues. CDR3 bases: TGTGCCAGCAGCAAAAACCAGATTGACTCCTACAATGAGCAGTTCTTC. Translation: CASSKNQIDSYNEQFF.

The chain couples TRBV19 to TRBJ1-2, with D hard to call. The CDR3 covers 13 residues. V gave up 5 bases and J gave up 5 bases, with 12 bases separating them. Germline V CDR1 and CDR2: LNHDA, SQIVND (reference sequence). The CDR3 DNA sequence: TGTGCCAGTAGTGTCGACTTCGAATATGGCTACACCTTC. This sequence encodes CASSVDFEYGYTF. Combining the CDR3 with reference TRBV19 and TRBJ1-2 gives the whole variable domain DGGITQSPKYLFRKEGQNVTLSCEQNLNHDAMYWYRQDPGQGLRLIYYSQIVNDFQKGDIAEGYSVSREKKESFPLTVTSAQKNPTAFYLCASSVDFEYGYTFGSGTRLTVV.

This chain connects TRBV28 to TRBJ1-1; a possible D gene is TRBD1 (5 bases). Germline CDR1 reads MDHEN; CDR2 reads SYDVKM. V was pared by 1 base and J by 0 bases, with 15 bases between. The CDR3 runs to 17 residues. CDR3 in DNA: TGTGCCAGCAGTTTATACAGGCTCGGGGGGGTGAACACTGAAGCTTTCTTT. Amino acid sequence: CASSLYRLGGVNTEAFF. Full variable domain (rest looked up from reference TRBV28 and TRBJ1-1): DVKVTQSSRYLVKRTGEKVFLECVQDMDHENMFWYRQDPGLGLRLIYFSYDVKMKEKGDIPEGYSVSREKKERFSLILESASTNQTSMYLCASSLYRLGGVNTEAFFGQGTRLTVV.

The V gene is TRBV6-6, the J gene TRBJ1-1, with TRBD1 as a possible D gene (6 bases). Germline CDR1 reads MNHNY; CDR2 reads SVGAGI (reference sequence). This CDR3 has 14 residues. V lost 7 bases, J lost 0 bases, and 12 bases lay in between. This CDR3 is CASTEQGLNTEAFF. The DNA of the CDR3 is TGTGCCAGCACCGAACAGGGACTGAACACTGAAGCTTTCTTT.

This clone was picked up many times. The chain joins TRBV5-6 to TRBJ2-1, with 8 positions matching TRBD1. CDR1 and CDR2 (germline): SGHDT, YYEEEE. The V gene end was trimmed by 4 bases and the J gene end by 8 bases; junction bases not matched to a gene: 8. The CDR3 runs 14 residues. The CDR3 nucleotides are TGTGCCAGCAGCCGAGGACAGGGTCGCTATGAGCAGTTCTTC. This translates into CASSRGQGRYEQFF.

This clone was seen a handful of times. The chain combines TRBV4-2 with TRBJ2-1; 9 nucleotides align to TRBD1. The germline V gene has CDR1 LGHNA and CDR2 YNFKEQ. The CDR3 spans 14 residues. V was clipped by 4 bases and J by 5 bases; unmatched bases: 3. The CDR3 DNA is TGTGCCAGCAGCCTCCGGGACAGGGACAATGAGCAGTTCTTC. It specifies CASSLRDRDNEQFF.